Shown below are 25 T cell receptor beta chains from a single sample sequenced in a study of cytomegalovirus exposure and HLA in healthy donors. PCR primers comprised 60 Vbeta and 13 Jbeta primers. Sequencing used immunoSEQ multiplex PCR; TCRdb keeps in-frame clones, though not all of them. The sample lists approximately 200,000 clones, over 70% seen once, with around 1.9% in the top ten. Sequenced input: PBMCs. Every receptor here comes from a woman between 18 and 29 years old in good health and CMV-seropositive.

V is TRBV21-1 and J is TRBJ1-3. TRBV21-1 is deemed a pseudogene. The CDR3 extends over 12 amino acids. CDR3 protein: CASSKGGDTIYF. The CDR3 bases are TGTGCCAGCAGCAAAGGAGGAGACACCATATATTTT.

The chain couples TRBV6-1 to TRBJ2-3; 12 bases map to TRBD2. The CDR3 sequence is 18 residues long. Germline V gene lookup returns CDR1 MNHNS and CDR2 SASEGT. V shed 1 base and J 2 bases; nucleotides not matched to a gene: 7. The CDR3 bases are TGTGCCAGCAGTGAAGAAGGCTGGACTAGCGGGATCACAGATACGCAGTATTTT. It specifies CASSEEGWTSGITDTQYF.

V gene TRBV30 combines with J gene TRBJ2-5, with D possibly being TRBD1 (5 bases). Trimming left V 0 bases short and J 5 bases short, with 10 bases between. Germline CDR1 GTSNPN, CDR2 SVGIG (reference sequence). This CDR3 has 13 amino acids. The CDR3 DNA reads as TGTGCCTGGAGTGTGCTTCAGGGCGAGACCCAGTACTTC. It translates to CAWSVLQGETQYF.

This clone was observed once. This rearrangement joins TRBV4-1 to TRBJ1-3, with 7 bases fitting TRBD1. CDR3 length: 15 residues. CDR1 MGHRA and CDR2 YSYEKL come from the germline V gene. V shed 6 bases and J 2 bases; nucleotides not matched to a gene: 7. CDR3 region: CASSRGRLAGNTIYF. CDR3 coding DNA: TGCGCCAGCAGTAGGGGGCGGCTTGCTGGAAACACCATATATTTT.

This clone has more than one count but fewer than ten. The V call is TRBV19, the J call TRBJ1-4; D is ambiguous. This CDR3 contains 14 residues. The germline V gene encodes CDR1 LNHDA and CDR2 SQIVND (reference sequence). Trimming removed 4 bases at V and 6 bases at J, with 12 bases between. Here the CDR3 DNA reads TGTGCCAGTAGTACAAACGGAGGGCATGAAAAACTGTTTTTT. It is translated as CASSTNGGHEKLFF.

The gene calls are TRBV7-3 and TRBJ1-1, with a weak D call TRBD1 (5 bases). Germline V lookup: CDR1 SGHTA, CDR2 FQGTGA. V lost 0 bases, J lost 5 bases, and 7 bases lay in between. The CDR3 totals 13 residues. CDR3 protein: CASSLTHRTEAFF. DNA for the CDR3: TGTGCCAGCAGCTTAACCCACAGGACTGAAGCTTTCTTT.

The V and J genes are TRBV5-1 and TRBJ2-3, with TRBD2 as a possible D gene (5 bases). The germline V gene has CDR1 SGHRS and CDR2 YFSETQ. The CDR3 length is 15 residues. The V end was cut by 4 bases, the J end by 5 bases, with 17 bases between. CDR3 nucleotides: TGCGCCAGCAGCACTTCGGGTTCCCGGGGAGATACGCAGTATTTT. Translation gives CASSTSGSRGDTQYF.

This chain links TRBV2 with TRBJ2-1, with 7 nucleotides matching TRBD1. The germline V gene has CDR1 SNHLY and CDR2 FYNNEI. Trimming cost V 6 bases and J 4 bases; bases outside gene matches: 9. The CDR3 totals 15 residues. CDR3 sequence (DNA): TGTGCCAGCAGGAGACAGGGAGCCAATTACAATGAGCAGTTCTTC. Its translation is CASRRQGANYNEQFF.

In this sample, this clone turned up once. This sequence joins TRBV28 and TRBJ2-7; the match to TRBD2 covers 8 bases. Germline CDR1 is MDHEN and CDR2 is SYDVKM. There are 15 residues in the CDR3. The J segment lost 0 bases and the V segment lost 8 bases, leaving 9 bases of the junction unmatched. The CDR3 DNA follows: TGTGCCAGCGCCCGCGGGGGGTCCTCCTCCTACGAGCAGTACGTC. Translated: CASARGGSSSYEQYV.

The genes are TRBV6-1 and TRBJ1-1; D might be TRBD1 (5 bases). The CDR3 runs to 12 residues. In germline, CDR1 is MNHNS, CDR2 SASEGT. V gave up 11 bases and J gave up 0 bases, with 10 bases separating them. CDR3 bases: TGTGCCGGGGCGACCATGAACACTGAAGCTTTCTTT. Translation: CAGATMNTEAFF.

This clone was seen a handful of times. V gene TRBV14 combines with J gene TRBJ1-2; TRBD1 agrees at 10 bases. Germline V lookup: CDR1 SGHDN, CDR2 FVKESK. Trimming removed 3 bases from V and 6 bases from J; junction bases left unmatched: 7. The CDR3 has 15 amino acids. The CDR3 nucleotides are TGTGCCAGCAGCCAGGCCCGGGACAGGGGCCATGGCTACACCTTC. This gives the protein CASSQARDRGHGYTF.

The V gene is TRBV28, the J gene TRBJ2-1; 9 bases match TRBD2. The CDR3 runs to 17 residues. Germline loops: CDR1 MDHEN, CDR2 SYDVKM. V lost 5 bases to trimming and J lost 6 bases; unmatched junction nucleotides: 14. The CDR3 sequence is CASSPHRVAGGLNEQFF. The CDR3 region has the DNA TGTGCCAGCAGTCCCCACCGGGTGGCGGGGGGGCTCAATGAGCAGTTCTTC.

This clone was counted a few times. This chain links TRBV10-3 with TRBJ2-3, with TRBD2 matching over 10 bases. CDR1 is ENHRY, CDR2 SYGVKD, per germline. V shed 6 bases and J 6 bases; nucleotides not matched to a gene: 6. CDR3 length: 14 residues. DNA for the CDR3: TGTGCCATCAGGCCGGGACTAGCGTCGGATACGCAGTATTTT. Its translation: CAIRPGLASDTQYF.

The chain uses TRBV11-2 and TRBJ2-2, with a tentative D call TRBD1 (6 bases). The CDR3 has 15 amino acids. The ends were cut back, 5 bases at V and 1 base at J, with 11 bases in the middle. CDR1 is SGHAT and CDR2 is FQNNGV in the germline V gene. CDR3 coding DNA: TGTGCCAGCAGCGTAAAGACAGGGAACACCGGGGAGCTGTTTTTT. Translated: CASSVKTGNTGELFF.

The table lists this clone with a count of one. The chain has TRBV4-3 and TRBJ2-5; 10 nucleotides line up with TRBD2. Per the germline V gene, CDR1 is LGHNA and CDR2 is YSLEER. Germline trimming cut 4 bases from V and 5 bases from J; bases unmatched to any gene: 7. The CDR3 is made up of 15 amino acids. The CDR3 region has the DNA TGCGCCAGCAGCCTATATAGCGGGGGGCGGGAGACCCAGTACTTC. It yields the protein CASSLYSGGRETQYF.

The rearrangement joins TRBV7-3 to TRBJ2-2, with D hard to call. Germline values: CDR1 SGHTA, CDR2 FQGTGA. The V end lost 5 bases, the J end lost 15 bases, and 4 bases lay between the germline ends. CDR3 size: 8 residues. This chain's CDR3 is CASSRLFF. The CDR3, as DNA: TGTGCCAGCAGCCGGTTGTTTTTT. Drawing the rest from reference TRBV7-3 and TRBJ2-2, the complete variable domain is GAGVSQTPSNKVTEKGKYVELRCDPISGHTALYWYRQSLGQGPEFLIYFQGTGAADDSGLPNDRFFAVRPEGSVSTLKIQRTERGDSAVYLCASSRLFFGEGSRLTVL.

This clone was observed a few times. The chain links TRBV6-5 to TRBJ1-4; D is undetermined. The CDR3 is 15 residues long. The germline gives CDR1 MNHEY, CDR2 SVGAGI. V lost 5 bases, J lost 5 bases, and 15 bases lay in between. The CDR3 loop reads CASSPPGAPNEKLFF. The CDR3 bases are TGTGCCAGCAGTCCCCCAGGCGCCCCAAATGAAAAACTGTTTTTT.

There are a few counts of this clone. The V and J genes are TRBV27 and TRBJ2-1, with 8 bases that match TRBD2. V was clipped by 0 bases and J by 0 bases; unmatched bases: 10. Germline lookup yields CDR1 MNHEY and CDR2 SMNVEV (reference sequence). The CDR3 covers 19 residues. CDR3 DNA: TGTGCCAGCAGTTTATCCACTCTAGCGGGCCGGAGCTCCTACAATGAGCAGTTCTTC. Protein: CASSLSTLAGRSSYNEQFF.

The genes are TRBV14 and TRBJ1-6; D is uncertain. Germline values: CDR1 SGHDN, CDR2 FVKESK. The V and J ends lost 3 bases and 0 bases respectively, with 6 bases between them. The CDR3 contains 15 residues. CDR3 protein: CASSQGSSYNSPLHF. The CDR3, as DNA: TGTGCCAGCAGCCAGGGCAGCTCCTATAATTCACCCCTCCACTTT.

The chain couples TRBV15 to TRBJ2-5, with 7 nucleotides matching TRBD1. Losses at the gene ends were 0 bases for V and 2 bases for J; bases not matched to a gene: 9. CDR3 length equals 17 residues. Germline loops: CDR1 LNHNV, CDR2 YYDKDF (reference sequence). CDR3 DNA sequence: TGTGCCACCAGCAGAGATTCCGGGACAGAAATTCAAGAGACCCAGTACTTC. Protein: CATSRDSGTEIQETQYF.

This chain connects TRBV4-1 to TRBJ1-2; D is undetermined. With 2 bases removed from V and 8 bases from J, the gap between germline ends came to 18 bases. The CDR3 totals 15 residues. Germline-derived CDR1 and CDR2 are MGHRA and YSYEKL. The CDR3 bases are TGCGCCAGCAGCCAAAAAAGCACGAGCGCGGGAGGCTACACCTTC. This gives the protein CASSQKSTSAGGYTF.

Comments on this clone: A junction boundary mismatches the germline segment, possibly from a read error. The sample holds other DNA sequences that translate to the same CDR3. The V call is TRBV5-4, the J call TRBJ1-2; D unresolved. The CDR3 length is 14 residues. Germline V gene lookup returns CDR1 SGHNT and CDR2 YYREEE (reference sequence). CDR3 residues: CASSFVRSNYGYTF. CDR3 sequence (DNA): TGTGCCAGCAGCTTTGTACGGAGTAACTATGGCTACACTTTC.

The CDR3 nucleotides are TGTGCCAGCAGCACCCTAGGACAAGATAATTCACCCCTCCACTTT. It is translated as CASSTLGQDNSPLHF. The chain has TRBV9 and TRBJ1-6; D might be TRBD1 (5 bases). CDR3 length equals 15 residues. Germline V lookup: CDR1 SGDLS, CDR2 YYNGEE. V lost 4 bases and J 5 bases, leaving 13 bases between the germline ends.

The CDR3 nucleotides are TGTGCCAGCAGCTTAGTGGCGGGCACCGGGGAGCTGTTTTTT. It yields the protein CASSLVAGTGELFF. The V call is TRBV11-2, the J call TRBJ2-2; D possibly corresponds to TRBD2 (5 bases). There are 14 residues in the CDR3. Germline V gene lookup returns CDR1 SGHAT and CDR2 FQNNGV. V shed 1 base and J shed 4 bases, with 7 bases lying between them.

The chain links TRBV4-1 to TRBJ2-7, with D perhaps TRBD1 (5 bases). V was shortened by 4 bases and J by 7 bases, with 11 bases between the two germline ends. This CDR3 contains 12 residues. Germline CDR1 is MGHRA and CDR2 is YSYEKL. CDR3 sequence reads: CASSLGPGEQYV. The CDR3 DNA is TGCGCCAGCAGCCTAGGGCCAGGGGAGCAGTACGTC.